This T cell receptor beta chain originates from a study of shared clonotypes between healthy human individuals. Study-wide points: Tissues were not sampled, only blood, and their repertoires likely differ. For sorted subsets, rarefaction showed incomplete sequencing despite large depth.

Donors, without exception, were Caucasian adults residing in Nashville, Tennessee. As concerns this clone: What it binds is unknown.

Per the authors' pipeline: Junction-only sequences produced by ImmunoSEQ had no quality scores, so filtering differed. Libraries were prepared by immunoSEQ multiplex PCR; TCRdb keeps only in-frame clonotypes and omits some of them. The DNA gave D and trimming, while V, J and clone size come from that table. In the table there are approximately 1,000,000 clones, approximately 80% of which are singletons. In germline, CDR1 is MDHEN, CDR2 SYDVKM. The CDR3 is 15 amino acids. The germline V and J ends were trimmed by 4 bases and 2 bases, with 14 bases remaining between them. The origin of this receptor is a man aged 18-30 years in good health. Some clones in this sample may be carry-over from other donors' samples. Specimen: memory CD4+ T cells from PBMCs. Subset here: CD45RA-negative fraction. The chain employs TRBV28 and TRBJ2-5; TRBD1 might be the D (5 bases). CDR3 loop: CASSSMSTAQETQYF. Written as DNA, the CDR3 is TGTGCCAGCAGTTCCATGTCGACAGCTCAAGAGACCCAGTACTTC.